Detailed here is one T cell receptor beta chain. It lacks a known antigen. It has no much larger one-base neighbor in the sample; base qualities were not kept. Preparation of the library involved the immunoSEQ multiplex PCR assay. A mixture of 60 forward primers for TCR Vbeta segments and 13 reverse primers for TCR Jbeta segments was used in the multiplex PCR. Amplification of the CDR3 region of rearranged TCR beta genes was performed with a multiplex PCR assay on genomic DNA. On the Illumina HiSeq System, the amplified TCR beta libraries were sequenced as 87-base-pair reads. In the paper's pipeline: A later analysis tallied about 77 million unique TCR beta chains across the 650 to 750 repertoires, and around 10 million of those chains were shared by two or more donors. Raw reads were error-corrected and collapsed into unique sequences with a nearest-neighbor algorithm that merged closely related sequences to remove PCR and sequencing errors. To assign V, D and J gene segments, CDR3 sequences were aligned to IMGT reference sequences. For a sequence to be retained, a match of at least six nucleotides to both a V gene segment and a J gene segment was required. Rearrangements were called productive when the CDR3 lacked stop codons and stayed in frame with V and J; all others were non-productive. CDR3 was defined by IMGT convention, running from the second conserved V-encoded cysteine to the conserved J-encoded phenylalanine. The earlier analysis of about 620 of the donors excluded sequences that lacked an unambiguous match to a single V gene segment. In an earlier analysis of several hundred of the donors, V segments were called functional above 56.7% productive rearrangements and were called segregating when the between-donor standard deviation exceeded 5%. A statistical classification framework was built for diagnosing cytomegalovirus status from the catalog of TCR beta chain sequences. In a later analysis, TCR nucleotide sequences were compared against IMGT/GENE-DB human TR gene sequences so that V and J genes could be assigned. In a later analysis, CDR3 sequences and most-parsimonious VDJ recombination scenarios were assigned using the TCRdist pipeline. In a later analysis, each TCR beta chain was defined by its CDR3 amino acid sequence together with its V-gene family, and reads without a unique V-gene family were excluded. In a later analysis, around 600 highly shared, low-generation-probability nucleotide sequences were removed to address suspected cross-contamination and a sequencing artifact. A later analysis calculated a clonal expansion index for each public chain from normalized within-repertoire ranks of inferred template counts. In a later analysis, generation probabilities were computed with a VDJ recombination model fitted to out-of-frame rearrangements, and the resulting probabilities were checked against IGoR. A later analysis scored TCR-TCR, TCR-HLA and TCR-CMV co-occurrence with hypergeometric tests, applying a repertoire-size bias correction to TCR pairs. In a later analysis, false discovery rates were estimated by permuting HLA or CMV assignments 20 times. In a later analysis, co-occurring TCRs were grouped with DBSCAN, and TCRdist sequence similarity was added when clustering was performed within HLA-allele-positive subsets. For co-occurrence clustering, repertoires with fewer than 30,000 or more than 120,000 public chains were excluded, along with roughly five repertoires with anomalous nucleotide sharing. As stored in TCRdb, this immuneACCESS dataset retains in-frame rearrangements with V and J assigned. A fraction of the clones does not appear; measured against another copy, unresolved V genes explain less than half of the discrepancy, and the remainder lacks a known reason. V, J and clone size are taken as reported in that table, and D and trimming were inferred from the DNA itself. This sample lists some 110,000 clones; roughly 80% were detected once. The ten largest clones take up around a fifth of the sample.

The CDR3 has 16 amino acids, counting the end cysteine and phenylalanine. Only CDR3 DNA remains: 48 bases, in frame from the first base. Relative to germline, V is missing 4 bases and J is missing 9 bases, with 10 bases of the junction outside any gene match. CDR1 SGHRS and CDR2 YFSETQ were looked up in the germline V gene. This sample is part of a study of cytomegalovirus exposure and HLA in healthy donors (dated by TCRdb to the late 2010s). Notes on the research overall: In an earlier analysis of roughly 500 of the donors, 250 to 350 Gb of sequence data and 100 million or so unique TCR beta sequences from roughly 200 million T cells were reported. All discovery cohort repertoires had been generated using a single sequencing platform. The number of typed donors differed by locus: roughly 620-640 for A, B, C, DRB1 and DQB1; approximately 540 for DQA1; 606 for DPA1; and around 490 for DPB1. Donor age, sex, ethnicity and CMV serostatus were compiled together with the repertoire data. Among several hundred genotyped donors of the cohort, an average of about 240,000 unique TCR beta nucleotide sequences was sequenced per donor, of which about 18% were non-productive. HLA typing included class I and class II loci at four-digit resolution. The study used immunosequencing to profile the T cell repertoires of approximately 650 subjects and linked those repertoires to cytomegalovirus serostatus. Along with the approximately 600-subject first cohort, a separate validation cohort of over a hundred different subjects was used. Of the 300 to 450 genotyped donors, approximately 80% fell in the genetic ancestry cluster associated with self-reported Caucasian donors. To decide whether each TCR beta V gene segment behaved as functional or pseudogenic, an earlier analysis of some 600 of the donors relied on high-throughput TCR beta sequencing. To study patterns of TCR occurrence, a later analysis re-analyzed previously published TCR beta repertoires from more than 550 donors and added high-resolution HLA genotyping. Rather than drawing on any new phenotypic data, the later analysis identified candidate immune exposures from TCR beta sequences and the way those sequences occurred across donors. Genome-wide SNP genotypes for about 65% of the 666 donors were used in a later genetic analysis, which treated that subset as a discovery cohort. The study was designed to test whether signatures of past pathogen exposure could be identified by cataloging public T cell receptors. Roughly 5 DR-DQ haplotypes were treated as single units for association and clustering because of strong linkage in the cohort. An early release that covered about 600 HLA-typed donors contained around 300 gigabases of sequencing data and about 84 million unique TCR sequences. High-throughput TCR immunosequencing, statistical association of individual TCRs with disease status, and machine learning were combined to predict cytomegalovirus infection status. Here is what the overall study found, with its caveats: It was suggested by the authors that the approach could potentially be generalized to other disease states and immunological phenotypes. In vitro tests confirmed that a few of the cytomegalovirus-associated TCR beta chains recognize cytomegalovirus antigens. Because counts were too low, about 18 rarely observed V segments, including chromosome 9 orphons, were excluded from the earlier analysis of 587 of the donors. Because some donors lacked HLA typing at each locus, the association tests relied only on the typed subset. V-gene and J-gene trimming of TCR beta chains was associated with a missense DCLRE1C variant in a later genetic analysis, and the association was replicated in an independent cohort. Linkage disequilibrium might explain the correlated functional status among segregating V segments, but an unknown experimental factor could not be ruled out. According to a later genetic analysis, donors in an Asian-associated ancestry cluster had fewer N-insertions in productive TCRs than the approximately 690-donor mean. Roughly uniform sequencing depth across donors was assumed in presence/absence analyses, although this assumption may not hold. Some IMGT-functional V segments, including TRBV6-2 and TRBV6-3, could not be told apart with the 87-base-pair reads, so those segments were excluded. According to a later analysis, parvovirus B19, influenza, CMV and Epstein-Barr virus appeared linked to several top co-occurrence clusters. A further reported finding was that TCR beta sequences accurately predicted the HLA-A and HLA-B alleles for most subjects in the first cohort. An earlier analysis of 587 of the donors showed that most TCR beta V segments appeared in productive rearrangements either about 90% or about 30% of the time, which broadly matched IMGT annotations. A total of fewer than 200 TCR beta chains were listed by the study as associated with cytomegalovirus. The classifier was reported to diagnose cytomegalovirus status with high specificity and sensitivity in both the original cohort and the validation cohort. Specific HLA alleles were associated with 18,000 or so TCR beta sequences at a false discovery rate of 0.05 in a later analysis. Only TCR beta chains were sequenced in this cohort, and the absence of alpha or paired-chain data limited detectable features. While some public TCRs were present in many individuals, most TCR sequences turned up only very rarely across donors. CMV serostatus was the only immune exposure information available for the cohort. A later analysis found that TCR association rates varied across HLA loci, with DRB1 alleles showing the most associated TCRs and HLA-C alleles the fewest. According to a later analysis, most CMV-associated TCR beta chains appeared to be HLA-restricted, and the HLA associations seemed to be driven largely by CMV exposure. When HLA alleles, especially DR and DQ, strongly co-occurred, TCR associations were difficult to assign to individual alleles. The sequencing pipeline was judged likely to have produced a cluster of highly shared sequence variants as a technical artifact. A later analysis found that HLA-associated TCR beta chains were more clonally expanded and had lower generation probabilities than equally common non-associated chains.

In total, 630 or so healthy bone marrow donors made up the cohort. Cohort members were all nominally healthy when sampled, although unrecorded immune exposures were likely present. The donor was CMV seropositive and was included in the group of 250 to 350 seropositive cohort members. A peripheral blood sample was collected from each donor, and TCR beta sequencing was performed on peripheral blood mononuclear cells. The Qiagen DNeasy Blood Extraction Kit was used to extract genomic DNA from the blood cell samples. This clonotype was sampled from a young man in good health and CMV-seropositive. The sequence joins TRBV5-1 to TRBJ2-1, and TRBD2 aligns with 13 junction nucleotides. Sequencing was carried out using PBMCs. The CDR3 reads CASSPGLAGLDGEQFF. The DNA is TGCGCCAGCAGCCCGGGACTAGCGGGATTAGACGGTGAGCAGTTCTTC.